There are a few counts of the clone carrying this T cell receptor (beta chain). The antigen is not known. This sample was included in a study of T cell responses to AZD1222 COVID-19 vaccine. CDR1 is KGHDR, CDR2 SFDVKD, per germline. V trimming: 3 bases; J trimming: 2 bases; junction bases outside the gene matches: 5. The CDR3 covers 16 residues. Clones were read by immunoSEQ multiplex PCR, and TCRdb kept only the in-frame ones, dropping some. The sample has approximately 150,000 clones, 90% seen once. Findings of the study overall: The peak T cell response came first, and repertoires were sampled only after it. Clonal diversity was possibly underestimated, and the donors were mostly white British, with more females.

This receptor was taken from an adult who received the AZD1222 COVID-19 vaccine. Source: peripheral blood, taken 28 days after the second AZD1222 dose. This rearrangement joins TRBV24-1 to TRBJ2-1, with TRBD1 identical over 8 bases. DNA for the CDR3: TGTGCCACCAGTGATACCCCGGACAGGGCCTACAATGAGCAGTTCTTC. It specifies CATSDTPDRAYNEQFF.